The T cell receptor (beta chain) described here comes from a study of blood T cell repertoires in COVID-19. About the research overall: T cells, B-cell-depleted T cells, or PBMCs provided the cDNA or gDNA that served as material.

This CDR3 has 18 amino acids. Germline V gene lookup returns CDR1 WSHSY and CDR2 SAAADI. The V gene end was trimmed by 7 bases and the J gene end by 0 bases; junction bases not matched to a gene: 10. The assay was immunoSEQ multiplex PCR, and TCRdb's table has in-frame clones only and misses some. The profile shows about 320,000 clones, around 89% of them singletons. The sequence came from a man younger than 35 who had recovered from COVID-19. Material: peripheral blood. The chain couples TRBV10-2 to TRBJ2-3, with 13 bases that match TRBD2. The CDR3, as DNA: TGCGCCAGCACCCCCCCCGCGGGACTAGCGGGAAGCACAGATACGCAGTATTTT. Protein: CASTPPAGLAGSTDTQYF.